These 27 T cell receptor beta chains came from one sample sequenced in a study of graft-versus-host responses after intestinal transplantation (dated by TCRdb to 2020 to 2022). Libraries came from the immunoSEQ multiplex PCR assay. TCRdb obtained this table from immuneACCESS and retained in-frame rearrangements with V and J assigned. These tables miss some clones; where compared with another copy, unresolved V genes account for less than half of the shortfall, and the remainder is unexplained. A total of approximately 5,500 clones appear in this sample, approximately 28% of them only once. The top ten clones comprise under 6% of the sample. What the time point label conveys for this sample: cells obtained before transplantation from donor or recipient. Sequenced material: alloreactive CD4+ T cells from a mixed lymphocyte reaction culture, taken before transplantation. The sample's cell subset or site label is to be understood as: CFSE-low proliferating T cells sorted from roughly six-day pre-transplant mixed lymphocyte reaction (GvH or HvG direction). The receptor set was obtained from a human patient who was an organ donor for intestinal transplantation.

V is TRBV11-2 and J is TRBJ2-3; D call uncertain. The V gene lost 1 base and the J gene lost 4 bases, with 6 bases spanning the gap. The CDR3 spans 13 residues. The germline gives CDR1 SGHAT, CDR2 FQNNGV. CDR3 in amino acids: CASSLGAADTQYF. The CDR3 DNA reads TGTGCCAGCAGCTTAGGCGCGGCAGATACGCAGTATTTT. Filled out from reference TRBV11-2 and TRBJ2-3, the complete variable domain reads EAGVAQSPRYKIIEKRQSVAFWCNPISGHATLYWYQQILGQGPKLLIQFQNNGVVDDSQLPKDRFSAERLKGVDSTLKIQPAKLEDSAVYLCASSLGAADTQYFGPGTRLTVL.

The rearrangement joins TRBV27 to TRBJ2-7; possibly TRBD1 for D (6 bases). The CDR3 consists of 17 residues. CDR1 is MNHEY, CDR2 SMNVEV, per germline (reference sequence). V lost 8 bases and J lost 2, with 25 bases in between. For the CDR3, the DNA is TGTGCCAGCGCCGGGACAAACCCCTTTATCGGTGCCTACGAGCAGTACTTC. Translation gives CASAGTNPFIGAYEQYF.

The table lists this clone with a few counts. The chain recombines TRBV6-5 with TRBJ2-2; 8 bases map to TRBD1. The CDR3 covers 14 residues. The ends lost 2 bases at V and 4 bases at J; junction bases unmatched: 0. CDR1 and CDR2 (germline): MNHEY, SVGAGI. The CDR3: CASSYTGGTGELFF. The CDR3 DNA sequence: TGTGCCAGCAGTTACACAGGGGGCACCGGGGAGCTGTTTTTT.

The chain uses TRBV6-6 and TRBJ1-5; D remains unclear. There are 13 residues in the CDR3. V was pared by 7 bases and J by 1 base, with 8 bases between. CDR1 is MNHNY and CDR2 is SVGAGI in the germline V gene (reference sequence). CDR3 amino acids: CASTFDSNQPQHF. For the CDR3, the DNA is TGTGCCAGCACCTTCGACAGCAATCAGCCCCAGCATTTT.

CDR3: CASSPYRGRETQYF. The DNA of the CDR3 is TGTGCCAGCAGTCCCTACAGGGGGCGGGAGACCCAGTACTTC. This rearrangement joins TRBV25-1 to TRBJ2-5; TRBD1 aligns across 9 bases. V shed 5 bases, J shed 5 bases, and the junction held 6 bases outside the gene matches. Germline V gene lookup returns CDR1 MGHDK and CDR2 SYGVNS. The CDR3 has 14 residues.

V gene TRBV7-9 combines with J gene TRBJ2-5; D not resolved. The J call may be incorrect, as the DNA end agrees better with TRBJ2-7. Germline V gene lookup returns CDR1 SEHNR and CDR2 FQNEAQ (reference sequence). This CDR3 is 13 amino acids long. CDR3 in amino acids: CASSFRKGYEQYF. CDR3 in DNA: TGTGCCAGCAGCTTCAGAAAGGGCTACGAGCAGTACTTC.

This clone is large. This chain joins TRBV9 and TRBJ2-3; TRBD2 might be the D (5 bases). V dropped 0 bases and J dropped 6 bases, with 5 bases sitting between them. Germline lookup yields CDR1 SGDLS and CDR2 YYNGEE. The CDR3 runs 12 residues. The CDR3 region has the DNA TGTGCCAGCAGCGTAGGCGGGGATACGCAGTATTTT. It translates to CASSVGGDTQYF.

The chain joins TRBV5-4 to TRBJ2-3; D remains unclear. This CDR3 has 13 amino acids. The germline CDR1 and CDR2 sequences are SGHNT and YYREEE (reference sequence). Trimming stripped 2 bases from V and 0 bases from J, with 4 bases between. DNA for the CDR3: TGTGCCAGCAGCTTTGTCAGCACAGATACGCAGTATTTT. Translating gives CASSFVSTDTQYF.

This clone was found a few times. The rearrangement joins TRBV15 to TRBJ2-7; TRBD2 agrees at 9 bases. CDR1 is LNHNV and CDR2 is YYDKDF in the germline V gene (reference sequence). The CDR3 loop spans 22 amino acids. V trimming: 0 bases; J trimming: 6 bases; junction bases outside the gene matches: 27. The CDR3 nucleotides read TGTGCCACCAGCAGAGATAAGGTGGGGTGTAATAATTTCGTAGCGGGAGCCGGCGAGCAGTACTTC. It translates to CATSRDKVGCNNFVAGAGEQYF.

Notes on this clone: The junction differs from germline at one of its ends, possibly a read error. The chain is built from TRBV5-1 and TRBJ2-2; TRBD1 agrees at 12 bases. The CDR3 consists of 18 residues. CDR1 and CDR2 (germline): SGHRS, YFSETQ. CDR3 loop: CASSQGTGGRGNAGELFF. The DNA for the CDR3 is TGCGCCAGCAGCCAAGGGACAGGGGGCCGGGGGAACGCCGGGGAGCTGTTTTTT.

The chain uses TRBV5-6 and TRBJ2-2; 7 bases line up with TRBD1. The CDR3 length is 15 residues. The germline V gene has CDR1 SGHDT and CDR2 YYEEEE. V shed 5 bases, J shed 3 bases, and the junction held 7 bases outside the gene matches. The CDR3 protein is CASRETGSDTGELFF. The CDR3 DNA reads TGTGCCAGCAGGGAGACAGGGTCGGACACCGGGGAGCTGTTTTTT.

This clone has more than one count but fewer than ten. Possible read error: a much larger clone is one base away. J is TRBJ1-3 and V is TRBV5-4; no firm D call. The germline gives CDR1 SGHNT, CDR2 YYREEE (reference sequence). The CDR3 contains 13 residues. CDR3 sequence reads: CASSTNSGNTTYF. Written as DNA, the CDR3 is TGTGCCAGCAGCACAAACTCTGGAAACACCACATATTTT.

The table lists this clone with a few counts. The J gene is TRBJ1-4, the V gene TRBV4-1; 8 positions match TRBD1. V trimming: 3 bases; J trimming: 7 bases; junction bases outside the gene matches: 1. The germline CDR1 and CDR2 sequences are MGHRA and YSYEKL. The CDR3 totals 13 residues. The CDR3 is CASSHTGGEKLFF. The CDR3 DNA is TGCGCCAGCAGCCATACAGGGGGTGAAAAACTGTTTTTT.

By its share, this clone is medium-sized (0.01 to 0.1%). The chain carries TRBV11-2 and TRBJ2-2; TRBD2 agrees at 15 bases. Germline V lookup: CDR1 SGHAT, CDR2 FQNNGV. CDR3 length: 17 residues. Germline trimming cut 1 base from V and 4 bases from J; bases unmatched to any gene: 1. CDR3 in amino acids: CASSLGTSGRATGELFF. The CDR3 bases are TGTGCCAGCAGCTTAGGGACTAGCGGGAGGGCCACCGGGGAGCTGTTTTTT.

There are a few counts of this clone. CDR3 in DNA: TGCGCCAGCACCCCCTTGCCGGGGGGCTATGGCTACACCTTC. It encodes CASTPLPGGYGYTF. V gene TRBV5-1 combines with J gene TRBJ1-2; a possible D gene is TRBD1 (5 bases). Trimming took 6 bases from V and 4 from J, leaving 16 bases between them. The CDR3 runs 14 residues. The germline gives CDR1 SGHRS, CDR2 YFSETQ.

The J gene is TRBJ2-3, the V gene TRBV6-1; TRBD2 matches at 10 bases. V was pared by 3 bases and J by 3 bases, with 0 bases of the junction left unmatched. In germline, CDR1 is MNHNS, CDR2 SASEGT. This CDR3 is 14 amino acids long. CDR3 sequence: CASSEGLATDTQYF. For the CDR3, the DNA is TGTGCCAGCAGTGAGGGACTAGCGACAGATACGCAGTATTTT.

The CDR3 loop reads CASSDRGTGNTIYF. In nucleotides, the CDR3 is TGTGCCAGCAGTGATAGGGGGACTGGAAACACCATATATTTT. The J gene is TRBJ1-3, the V gene TRBV2, with D possibly matching TRBD1 (6 bases). The CDR3 is 14 residues long. Trimming pared 3 bases from V and 2 bases from J, leaving 8 bases between. Germline values: CDR1 SNHLY, CDR2 FYNNEI.

V and J are TRBV7-2 and TRBJ2-5; 7 bases agree with TRBD1. The CDR3 totals 15 residues. Germline V gene lookup returns CDR1 SGHTA and CDR2 FQGNSA. Losses at the gene ends were 5 bases for V and 4 bases for J; bases not matched to a gene: 10. The CDR3 DNA reads as TGTGCCAGCAGCCCGTCAAGAGGGGGCGGAGAGACCCAGTACTTC. Protein product: CASSPSRGGGETQYF.

In this sample, this clone turned up a few times. The chain uses TRBV5-4 and TRBJ1-4; 8 nucleotides line up with TRBD1. Looked up from germline, CDR1 is SGHNT and CDR2 is YYREEE (reference sequence). J lost 5 bases, V lost 4 bases, and 7 bases had no gene match. CDR3 size: 15 residues. CDR3 coding DNA: TGTGCCAGCAGCCCCTACAGGGGGATGAATGAAAAACTGTTTTTT. Translating it yields CASSPYRGMNEKLFF.

This clone was detected a few times. The chain is built from TRBV6-1 and TRBJ2-1; TRBD2 might be the D (6 bases). The CDR3 totals 15 residues. Germline CDR1 and CDR2: MNHNS and SASEGT. V lost 7 bases and J 9 bases, leaving 22 bases between the germline ends. The CDR3 loop is CASTTSIWEDTEQFF. CDR3 nucleotides: TGTGCCAGCACCACTTCTATATGGGAGGATACTGAGCAGTTCTTC.

This clone occurred a few times. The CDR3 reads CASSSIQGPLNTEAFF. For the CDR3, the DNA is TGTGCCAGCAGCTCCATACAGGGGCCCTTGAACACTGAAGCTTTCTTT. J is TRBJ1-1 and V is TRBV7-9; TRBD1 agrees at 7 bases. The germline V gene has CDR1 SEHNR and CDR2 FQNEAQ (reference sequence). J was trimmed by 0 bases and V by 4 bases; bases with no gene match: 8. The CDR3 contains 16 residues.

This clone came up a few times. V usage is TRBV4-1 and J usage is TRBJ2-7; D is possibly TRBD1 or TRBD2 (5 bases each). Germline lookup yields CDR1 MGHRA and CDR2 YSYEKL. CDR3 size: 15 residues. V lost 1 base to trimming and J lost 1 base, with 11 bases between them. As DNA, the CDR3 is TGCGCCAGCAGCCAAGGGATGGGACGGTCCTACGAGCAGTACTTC. Amino acid sequence: CASSQGMGRSYEQYF.

This chain links TRBV6-5 with TRBJ2-1; D tentatively fits TRBD1 or TRBD2 (6 bases each). The CDR3 runs 15 residues. Germline CDR1 reads MNHEY; CDR2 reads SVGAGI. Trimming took 0 bases from V and 10 from J, leaving 16 bases between them. The CDR3 here is CASSYSAPGAWEQFF. In nucleotides, the CDR3 is TGTGCCAGCAGTTACTCGGCCCCGGGGGCTTGGGAGCAGTTCTTC.

The chain couples TRBV11-3 to TRBJ1-5; TRBD1 matches 10 bases. Trimming cost V 5 bases and J 0 bases; bases outside gene matches: 7. The germline CDR1 and CDR2 sequences are SGHNT and YENEEA. This CDR3 region has 17 residues. The CDR3 sequence is CASSPWTGGYSNQPQHF. The CDR3 DNA reads TGTGCCAGCAGCCCCTGGACAGGGGGTTATAGCAATCAGCCCCAGCATTTT.

The DNA for the CDR3 is TGTGCCAGCAGCGTGGGGGCCAGGGGTGTTCGATATGGCTACACCTTC. Amino acid sequence: CASSVGARGVRYGYTF. The chain is built from TRBV5-6 and TRBJ1-2; weak D call: TRBD1 (6 bases). The CDR3 contains 16 residues. CDR1 is SGHDT and CDR2 is YYEEEE in the germline V gene. V lost 4 bases and J 5 bases, leaving 21 bases between the germline ends. Complete variable domain (other parts from reference TRBV5-6 and TRBJ1-2): DAGVTQSPTHLIKTRGQQVTLRCSPKSGHDTVSWYQQALGQGPQFIFQYYEEEERQRGNFPDRFSGHQFPNYSSELNVNALLLGDSALYLCASSVGARGVRYGYTFGSGTRLTVV.

This clone appeared a few times. The gene calls are TRBV6-5 and TRBJ2-7, with D perhaps TRBD1 or TRBD2 (6 bases each). The V gene's germline CDR1 is MNHEY and CDR2 SVGAGI. CDR3 size: 12 residues. The V and J ends lost 5 bases and 3 bases respectively, with 8 bases between them. CDR3 region: CASSRGVYEQYF. The CDR3 DNA is TGTGCCAGCAGTAGGGGGGTCTACGAGCAGTACTTC.

The chain has TRBV19 and TRBJ2-5; D is unresolved. The CDR3 is 14 amino acids. In germline, CDR1 is LNHDA, CDR2 SQIVND (reference sequence). Trimming removed 6 bases from V and 5 bases from J, with 16 bases in between. CDR3 amino acids: CASSFARLGETQYF. CDR3 nucleotide sequence: TGTGCCAGTAGCTTTGCCCGGCTAGGCGAGACCCAGTACTTC.